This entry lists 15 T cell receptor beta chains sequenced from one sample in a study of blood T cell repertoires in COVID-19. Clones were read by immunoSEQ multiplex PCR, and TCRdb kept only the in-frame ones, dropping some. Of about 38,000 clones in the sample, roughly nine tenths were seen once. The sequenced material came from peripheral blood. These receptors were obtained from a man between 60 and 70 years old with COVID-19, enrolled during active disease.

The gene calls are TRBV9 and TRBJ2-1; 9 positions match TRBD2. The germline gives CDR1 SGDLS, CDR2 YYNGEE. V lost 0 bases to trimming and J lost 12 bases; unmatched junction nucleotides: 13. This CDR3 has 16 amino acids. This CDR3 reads CASSVVSGTSLEGQFF. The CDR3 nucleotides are TGTGCCAGCAGCGTAGTCTCGGGGACTAGCTTGGAGGGGCAGTTCTTC.

The DNA of the CDR3 is TGTGCCTGGAGTGTTCGGAGCTCCTATAATTCACCCCTCCACTTT. Translation gives CAWSVRSSYNSPLHF. The V gene is TRBV30, the J gene TRBJ1-6, with D unresolved. The V and J ends lost 0 bases and 0 bases respectively, with 6 bases between them. Per germline, CDR1 GTSNPN and CDR2 SVGIG (reference sequence). CDR3 length: 15 amino acids. The full variable domain, its missing parts supplied by reference TRBV30 and TRBJ1-6, is SQTIHQWPATLVQPVGSPLSLECTVEGTSNPNLYWYRQAAGRGLQLLFYSVGIGQISSEVPQNLSASRPQDRQFILSSKKLLLSDSGFYLCAWSVRSSYNSPLHFGNGTRLTVT.

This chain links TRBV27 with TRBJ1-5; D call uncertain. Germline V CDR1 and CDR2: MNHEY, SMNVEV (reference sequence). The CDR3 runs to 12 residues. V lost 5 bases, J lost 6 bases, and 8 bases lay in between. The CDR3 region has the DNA TGTGCCAGCAGTACCGGGGTTCAGCCCCAGCATTTT. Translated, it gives CASSTGVQPQHF.

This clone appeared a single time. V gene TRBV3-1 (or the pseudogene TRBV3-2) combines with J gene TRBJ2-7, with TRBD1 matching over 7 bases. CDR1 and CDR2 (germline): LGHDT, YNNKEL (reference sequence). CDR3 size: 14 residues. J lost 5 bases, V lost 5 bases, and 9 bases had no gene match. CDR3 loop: CASSSSTGRDEQYF. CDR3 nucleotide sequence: TGTGCCAGCAGCTCCTCGACAGGGCGGGACGAGCAGTACTTC.

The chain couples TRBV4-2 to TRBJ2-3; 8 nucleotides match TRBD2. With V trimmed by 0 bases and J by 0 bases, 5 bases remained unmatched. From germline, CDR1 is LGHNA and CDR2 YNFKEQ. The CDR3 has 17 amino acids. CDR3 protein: CASSQDFASGSTDTQYF. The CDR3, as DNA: TGTGCCAGCAGCCAAGATTTCGCTAGCGGGAGCACAGATACGCAGTATTTT.

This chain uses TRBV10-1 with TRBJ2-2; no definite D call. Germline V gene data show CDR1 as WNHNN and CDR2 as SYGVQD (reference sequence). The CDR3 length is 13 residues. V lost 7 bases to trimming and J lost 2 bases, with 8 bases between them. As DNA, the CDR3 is TGCGCCAGCACCGACAAAAACACCGGGGAGCTGTTTTTT. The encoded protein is CASTDKNTGELFF.

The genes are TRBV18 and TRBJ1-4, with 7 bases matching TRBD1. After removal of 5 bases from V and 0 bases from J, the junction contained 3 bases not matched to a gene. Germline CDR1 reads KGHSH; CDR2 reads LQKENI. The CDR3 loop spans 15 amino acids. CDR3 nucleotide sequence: TGTGCCAGCTCAACCACAGGGGCAACTAATGAAAAACTGTTTTTT. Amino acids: CASSTTGATNEKLFF.

The CDR3 is CASSLAGAHYGYTF. CDR3 nucleotides: TGTGCCAGCAGTTTGGCGGGGGCGCATTATGGCTACACCTTC. J is TRBJ1-2 and V is TRBV28; D possibly corresponds to TRBD1 (6 bases). The CDR3 sequence is 14 residues long. V lost 3 bases, J lost 5 bases, and 13 bases lay in between. Per germline, CDR1 MDHEN and CDR2 SYDVKM.

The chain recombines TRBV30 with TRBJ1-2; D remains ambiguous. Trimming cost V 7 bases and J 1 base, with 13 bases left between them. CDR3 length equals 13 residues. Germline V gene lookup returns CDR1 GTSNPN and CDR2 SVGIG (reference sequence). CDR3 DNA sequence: TGTGCCTCGACTCCAGCTGGTAACTATGGCTACACCTTC. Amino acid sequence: CASTPAGNYGYTF.

This CDR3 reads CASSTGGAGTGELFF. Written as DNA, the CDR3 is TGTGCCAGCAGTACAGGGGGCGCTGGGACCGGGGAGCTGTTTTTT. The chain combines TRBV28 with TRBJ2-2, with 9 bases lining up with TRBD1. Germline loops: CDR1 MDHEN, CDR2 SYDVKM. J gave up 5 bases and V 5 bases, and 6 bases lay outside the gene matches. This CDR3 comprises 15 residues.

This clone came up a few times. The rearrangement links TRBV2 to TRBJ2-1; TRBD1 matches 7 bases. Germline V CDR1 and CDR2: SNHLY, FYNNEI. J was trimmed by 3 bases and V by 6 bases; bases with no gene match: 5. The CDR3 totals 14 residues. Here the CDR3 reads CASRDRSDYNEQFF. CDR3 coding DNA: TGTGCCAGCAGGGACAGGTCCGACTACAATGAGCAGTTCTTC.

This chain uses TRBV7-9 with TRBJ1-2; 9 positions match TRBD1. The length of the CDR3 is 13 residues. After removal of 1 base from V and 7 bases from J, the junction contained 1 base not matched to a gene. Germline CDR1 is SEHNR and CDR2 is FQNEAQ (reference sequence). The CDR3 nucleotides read TGTGCCAGCAGCTTAGACAGGGGGCCTGGCTACACCTTC. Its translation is CASSLDRGPGYTF.

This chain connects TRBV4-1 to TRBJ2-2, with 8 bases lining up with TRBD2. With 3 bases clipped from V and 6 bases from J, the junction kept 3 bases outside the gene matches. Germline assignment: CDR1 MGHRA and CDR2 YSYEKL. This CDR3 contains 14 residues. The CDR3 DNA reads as TGCGCCAGCAGCCACCGGGAGGGCCCCGGGGAGCTGTTTTTT. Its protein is CASSHREGPGELFF.

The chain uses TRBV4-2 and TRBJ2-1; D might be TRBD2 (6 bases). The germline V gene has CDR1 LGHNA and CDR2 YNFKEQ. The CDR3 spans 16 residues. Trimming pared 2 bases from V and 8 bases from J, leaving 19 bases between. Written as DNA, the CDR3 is TGTGCCAGCAGCCAATGGGGGAGTACCCCTAGCGATGAGCAGTTCTTC. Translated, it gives CASSQWGSTPSDEQFF.

In DNA form, the CDR3 reads TGTGCCAGCAGCCAAGCAACTCACGGGGTGCCCAGGAACACTGAAGCTTTCTTT. Translating it yields CASSQATHGVPRNTEAFF. This chain connects TRBV3-1 (or the pseudogene TRBV3-2) to TRBJ1-1; D is undetermined. V was pared by 1 base and J by 1 base, with 19 bases between. The length of the CDR3 is 18 residues. Per germline, CDR1 LGHDT and CDR2 YNNKEL (reference sequence).